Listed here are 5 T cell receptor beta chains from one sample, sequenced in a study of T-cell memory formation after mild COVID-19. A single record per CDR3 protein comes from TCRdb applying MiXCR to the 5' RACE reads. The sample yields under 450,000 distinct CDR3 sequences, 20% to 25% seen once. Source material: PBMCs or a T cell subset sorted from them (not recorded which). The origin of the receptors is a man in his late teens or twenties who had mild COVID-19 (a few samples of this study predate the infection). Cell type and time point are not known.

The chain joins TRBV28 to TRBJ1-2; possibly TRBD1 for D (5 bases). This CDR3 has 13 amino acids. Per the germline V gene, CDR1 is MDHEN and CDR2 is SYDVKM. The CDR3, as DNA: TGTGCAGCCCGGGACTCTAGGAGTTATGGCTACACCTTC. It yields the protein CAARDSRSYGYTF.

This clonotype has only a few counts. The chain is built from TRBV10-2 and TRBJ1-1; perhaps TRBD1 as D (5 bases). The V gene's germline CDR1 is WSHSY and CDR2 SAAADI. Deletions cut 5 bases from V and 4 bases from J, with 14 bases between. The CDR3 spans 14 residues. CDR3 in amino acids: CASSLGATSTEAFF. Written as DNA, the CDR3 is TGCGCCAGCAGTCTAGGGGCGACGTCCACTGAAGCTTTCTTT.

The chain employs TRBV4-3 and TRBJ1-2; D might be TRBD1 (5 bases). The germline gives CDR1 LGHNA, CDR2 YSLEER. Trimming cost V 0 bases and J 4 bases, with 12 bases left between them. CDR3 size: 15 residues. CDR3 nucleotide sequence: TGCGCCAGCAGCCAAGACTGGGGGGGGAGCTATGGCTACACCTTC. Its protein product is CASSQDWGGSYGYTF.

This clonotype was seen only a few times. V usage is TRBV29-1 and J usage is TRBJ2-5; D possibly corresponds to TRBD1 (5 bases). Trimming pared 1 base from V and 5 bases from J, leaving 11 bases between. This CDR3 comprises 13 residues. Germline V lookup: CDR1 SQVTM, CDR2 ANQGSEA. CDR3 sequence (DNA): TGCAGCGTTGAAGTTAAGGGGTGGGAGACCCAGTACTTC. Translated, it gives CSVEVKGWETQYF.

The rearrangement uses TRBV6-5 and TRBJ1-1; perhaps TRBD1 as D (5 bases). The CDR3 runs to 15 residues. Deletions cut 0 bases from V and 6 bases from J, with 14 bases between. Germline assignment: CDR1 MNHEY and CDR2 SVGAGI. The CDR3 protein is CASSYSRFGDAEAFF. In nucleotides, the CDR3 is TGTGCCAGCAGTTACTCCCGTTTCGGGGACGCTGAAGCTTTCTTT.